This TCR beta chain was observed in a study of cytomegalovirus exposure and HLA in healthy donors. Regarding the study as a whole: Productive status was seen about 90% or about 30% of the time for most TCR beta V segments in an earlier analysis.

PCR amplification relied on 60 Vbeta primers (plus 13 Jbeta primers). Clones were read by immunoSEQ multiplex PCR, and TCRdb kept only the in-frame ones, dropping some. Among 100,000 to 150,000 clones listed, roughly 82% were seen once. With respect to this clone: The antigen remains undetermined.

Germline assignment: CDR1 SGHRS and CDR2 YFSETQ. CDR3 length equals 15 residues. V shed 5 bases and J shed 0 bases, with 15 bases lying between them. J is TRBJ2-7 and V is TRBV5-1; D perhaps matches TRBD2 (7 bases). The sample was PBMCs. The sequence was obtained from a boy younger than 18 in good health and CMV-seronegative. CDR3 region: CASSVGGAYSYEQYF. Here the CDR3 DNA reads TGCGCCAGCAGTGTTGGGGGGGCTTACTCCTACGAGCAGTACTTC.